This T cell receptor beta chain was captured by sequencing in a study of T cell changes during pregnancy in multiple sclerosis. Clones were read by immunoSEQ multiplex PCR, and TCRdb kept only the in-frame ones, dropping some. This sample has tens of thousands of clones, with 80% to 95% found just once. The germline V gene has CDR1 MNHNS and CDR2 SASEGT. V lost 8 bases to trimming and J lost 5 bases, with 15 bases between them. The CDR3 has 13 residues. The V gene is TRBV6-1, the J gene TRBJ1-2; D is possibly TRBD1 (6 bases). Sequences were obtained from peripheral blood. The origin of this receptor is a female donor with multiple sclerosis, enrolled in a pregnancy study. The CDR3 region is CASWGGDYYGYTF. The CDR3 DNA sequence: TGTGCCAGCTGGGGGGGCGATTATTATGGCTACACCTTC.